This T cell receptor beta chain was recorded in a study of CD8 T cells in ankylosing spondylitis. This clonotype showed up many times. Its antigen is currently unknown. TCRdb redid the calling of the 5' RACE reads with MiXCR, one entry per CDR3 protein. The profile shows 35,000 or so distinct CDR3 sequences, approximately 6% of them singletons. The CDR3 contains 13 residues. The germline CDR1 and CDR2 sequences are DFQATT and SNEGSKA (reference sequence). Trimming removed 5 bases from V and 6 bases from J, with 16 bases in between. Study-level results: Seven or eight highly homologous variants formed a TCR beta motif that appeared characteristic of ankylosing spondylitis blood.

The sequence was obtained from a male donor with ankylosing spondylitis or in good health (not recorded which). V usage is TRBV20-1 and J usage is TRBJ2-5, with TRBD2 as a possible D gene (5 bases). Sequenced sample: blood, either unsorted or a sorted T cell fraction (not recorded which). The CDR3 protein is CSAYQPLAKTQYF. The CDR3 region has the DNA TGCAGTGCTTACCAACCCTTAGCGAAGACCCAGTACTTC.